Following are 2 T cell receptor beta chains from one sample sequenced in a study of PD-1 blockade in classical Hodgkin lymphoma. Method: immunoSEQ multiplex PCR; TCRdb's copy keeps in-frame clones and lacks some. The profile covers about 64,000 clones, with about 89% appearing a single time and approximately 10% taken by the ten largest. The time point denotes: cycle 4 day 1 (C4D1), after five to seven weeks of nivolumab. Every one of the patients relapsed after autologous stem cell transplantation (brentuximab vedotin exposure was variable). The sample here was peripheral blood mononuclear cells (PBMCs), taken before the fourth cycle of nivolumab. These receptors were taken from a human donor with classical Hodgkin lymphoma.

This rearrangement joins TRBV15 to TRBJ1-6; TRBD1 is a possible D gene (6 bases). The CDR3 totals 19 residues. The ends were cut back, 0 bases at V and 6 bases at J, with 21 bases in the middle. The germline V gene encodes CDR1 LNHNV and CDR2 YYDKDF (reference sequence). Here the CDR3 DNA reads TGTGCCACCAGCAGAGAGAGGGGGGACGGCTACCTAATTAATTCACCCCTCCACTTT. Encoded protein: CATSRERGDGYLINSPLHF.

V gene TRBV5-6 combines with J gene TRBJ1-4; 7 nucleotides line up with TRBD1. This CDR3 contains 16 residues. Germline V CDR1 and CDR2: SGHDT, YYEEEE. The ends lost 0 bases at V and 7 bases at J; junction bases unmatched: 9. The CDR3: CASSLGHGTVLEKLFF. The CDR3 DNA reads TGTGCCAGCAGCTTGGGCCACGGGACAGTCCTTGAAAAACTGTTTTTT.